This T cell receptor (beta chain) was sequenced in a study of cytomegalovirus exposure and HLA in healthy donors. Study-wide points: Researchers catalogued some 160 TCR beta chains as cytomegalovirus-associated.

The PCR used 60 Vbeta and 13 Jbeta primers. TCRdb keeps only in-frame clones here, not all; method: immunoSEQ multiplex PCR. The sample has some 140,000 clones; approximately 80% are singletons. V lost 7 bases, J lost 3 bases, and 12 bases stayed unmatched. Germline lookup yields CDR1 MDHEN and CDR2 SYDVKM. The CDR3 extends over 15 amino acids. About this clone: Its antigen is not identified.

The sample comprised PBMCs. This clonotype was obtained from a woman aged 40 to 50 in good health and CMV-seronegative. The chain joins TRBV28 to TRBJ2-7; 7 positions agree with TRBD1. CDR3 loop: CASILKTGSGYEQYF. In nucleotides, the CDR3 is TGTGCCAGCATCCTTAAGACAGGGTCCGGCTACGAGCAGTACTTC.